The clone carrying this TCR beta chain has at least ten counts. The antigen remains undetermined. RNA transcripts provided the source from which TCR beta CDR3 regions were amplified. First-round RT-PCR targeting the TCR CDR3 was performed with the HTBI primer set. TCRdb re-called the multiplex PCR reads with MiXCR, one entry per CDR3 protein. The sample shows about 99,000 distinct CDR3 sequences, less than 55% of them seen only once. This sample is drawn from a study of T cells in Graves' hyperthyroidism and ophthalmopathy. General observations from the study: Most thyroid-expanded clonotypes above 0.001 were also found in blood.

Germline V gives CDR1 SGDLS, CDR2 YYNGEE. V shed 2 bases and J 7 bases; nucleotides not matched to a gene: 5. CDR3 length: 14 residues. No ophthalmopathy progression within 18 months constituted stable Graves' hyperthyroidism. The source material was blood. The receptor comes from a man in his forties with Graves' hyperthyroidism. The chain couples TRBV9 to TRBJ1-4; 7 bases line up with TRBD1. CDR3 coding DNA: TGTGCCAGCAGCGTTCAGGGGGGGGCTGAAAAACTGTTTTTT. It encodes CASSVQGGAEKLFF. Filled out from reference TRBV9 and TRBJ1-4, the complete variable domain reads DSGVTQTPKHLITATGQRVTLRCSPRSGDLSVYWYQQSLDQGLQFLIQYYNGEERAKGNILERFSAQQFPDLHSELNLSSLELGDSALYFCASSVQGGAEKLFFGSGTQLSVL.